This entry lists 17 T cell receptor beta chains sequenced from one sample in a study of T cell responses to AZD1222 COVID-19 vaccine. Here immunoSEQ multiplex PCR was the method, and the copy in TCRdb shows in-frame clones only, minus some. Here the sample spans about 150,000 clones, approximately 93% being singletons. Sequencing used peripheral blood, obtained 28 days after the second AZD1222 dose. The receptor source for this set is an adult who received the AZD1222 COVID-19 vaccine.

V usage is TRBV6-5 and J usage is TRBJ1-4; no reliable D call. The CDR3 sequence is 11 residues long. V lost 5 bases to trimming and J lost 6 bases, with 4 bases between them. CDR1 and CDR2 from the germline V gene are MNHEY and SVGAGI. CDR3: CASSMYEKLFF. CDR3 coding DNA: TGTGCCAGCAGTATGTATGAAAAACTGTTTTTT.

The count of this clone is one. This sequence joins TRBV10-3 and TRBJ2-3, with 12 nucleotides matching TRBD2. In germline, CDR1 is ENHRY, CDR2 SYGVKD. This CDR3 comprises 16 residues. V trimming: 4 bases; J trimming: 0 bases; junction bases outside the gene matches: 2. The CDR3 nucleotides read TGTGCCATCAGTGGACTAGCGGGAGCTAGCACAGATACGCAGTATTTT. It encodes CAISGLAGASTDTQYF.

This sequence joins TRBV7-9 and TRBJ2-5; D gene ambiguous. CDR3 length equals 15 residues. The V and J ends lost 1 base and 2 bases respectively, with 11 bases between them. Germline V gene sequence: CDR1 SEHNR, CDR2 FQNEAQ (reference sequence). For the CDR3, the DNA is TGTGCCAGCAGCTTAGGGCTAAGCGAACAAGAGACCCAGTACTTC. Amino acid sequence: CASSLGLSEQETQYF.

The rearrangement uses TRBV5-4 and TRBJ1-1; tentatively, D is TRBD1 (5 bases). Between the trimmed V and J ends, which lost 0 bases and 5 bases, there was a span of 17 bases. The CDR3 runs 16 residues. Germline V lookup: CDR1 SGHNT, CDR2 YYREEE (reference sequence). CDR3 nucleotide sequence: TGTGCCAGCAGCTTGGGGCGGGGGGAAGGTTGGACTGAAGCTTTCTTT. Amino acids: CASSLGRGEGWTEAFF.

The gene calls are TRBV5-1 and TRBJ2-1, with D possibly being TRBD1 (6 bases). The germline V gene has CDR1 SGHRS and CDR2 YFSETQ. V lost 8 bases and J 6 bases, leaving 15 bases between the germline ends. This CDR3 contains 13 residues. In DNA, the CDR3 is TGCGCCAGTAGCCAACGGACAGCCAATGAGCAGTTCTTC. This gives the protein CASSQRTANEQFF.

This chain's CDR3 is CASSEDSNTEAFF. CDR3 sequence (DNA): TGTGCCAGCAGTGAGGACAGTAACACTGAAGCTTTCTTT. The chain combines TRBV6-1 with TRBJ1-1, with D maybe TRBD1 (6 bases). The CDR3 spans 13 residues. The V gene's germline CDR1 is MNHNS and CDR2 SASEGT. V lost 3 bases and J lost 2, with 7 bases in between.

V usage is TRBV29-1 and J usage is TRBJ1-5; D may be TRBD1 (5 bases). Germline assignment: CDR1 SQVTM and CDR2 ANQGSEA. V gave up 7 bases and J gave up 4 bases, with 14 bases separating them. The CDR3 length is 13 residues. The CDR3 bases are TGCAGCGCGAGCTGGGGGAGAAATCAGCCCCAGCATTTT. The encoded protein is CSASWGRNQPQHF.

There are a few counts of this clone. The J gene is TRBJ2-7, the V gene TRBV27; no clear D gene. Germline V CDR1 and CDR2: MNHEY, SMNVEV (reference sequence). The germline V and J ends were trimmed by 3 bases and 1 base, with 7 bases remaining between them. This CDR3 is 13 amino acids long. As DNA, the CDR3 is TGTGCCAGCAGTTTCCTGAATTCCTACGAGCAGTACTTC. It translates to CASSFLNSYEQYF.

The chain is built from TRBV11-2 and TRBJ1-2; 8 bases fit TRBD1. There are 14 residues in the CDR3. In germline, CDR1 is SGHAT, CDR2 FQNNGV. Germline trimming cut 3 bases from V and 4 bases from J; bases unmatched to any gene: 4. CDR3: CASSLGTGTYGYTF. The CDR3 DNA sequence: TGTGCCAGCAGCTTGGGGACAGGAACCTATGGCTACACCTTC.

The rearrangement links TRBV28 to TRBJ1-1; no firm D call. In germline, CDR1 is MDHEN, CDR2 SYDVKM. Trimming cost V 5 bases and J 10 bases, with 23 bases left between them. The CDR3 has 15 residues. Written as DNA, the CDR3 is TGTGCCAGCAGTGGGCTCGACCCCTGGAAAGTAGGAGCTTTCTTT. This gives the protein CASSGLDPWKVGAFF.

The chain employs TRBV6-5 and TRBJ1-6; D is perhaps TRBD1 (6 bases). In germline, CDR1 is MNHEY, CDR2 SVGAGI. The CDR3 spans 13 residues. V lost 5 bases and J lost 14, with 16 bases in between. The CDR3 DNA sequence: TGTGCCAGCAGTCAGGGGACCTCTCTATCCCTCCACTTT. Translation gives CASSQGTSLSLHF.

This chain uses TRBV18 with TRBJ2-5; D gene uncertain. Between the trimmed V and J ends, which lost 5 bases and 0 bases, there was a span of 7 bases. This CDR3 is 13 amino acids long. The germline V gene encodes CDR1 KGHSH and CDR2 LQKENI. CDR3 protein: CASSGKNQETQYF. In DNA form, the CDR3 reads TGTGCCAGCTCAGGAAAGAACCAAGAGACCCAGTACTTC.

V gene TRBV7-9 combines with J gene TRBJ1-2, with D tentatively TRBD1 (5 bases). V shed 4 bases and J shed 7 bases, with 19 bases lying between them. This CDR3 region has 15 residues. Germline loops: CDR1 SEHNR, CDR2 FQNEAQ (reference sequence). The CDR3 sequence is CASSSLDGRQIGYTF. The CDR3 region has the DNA TGTGCCAGCAGCTCCCTCGACGGTCGACAGATTGGCTACACCTTC.

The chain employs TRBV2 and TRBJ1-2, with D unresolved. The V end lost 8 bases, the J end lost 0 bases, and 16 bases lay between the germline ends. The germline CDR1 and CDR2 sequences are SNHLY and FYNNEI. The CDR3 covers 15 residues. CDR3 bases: TGTGCCAGCTATCAGATGAGGGCTACTAACTATGGCTACACCTTC. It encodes CASYQMRATNYGYTF.

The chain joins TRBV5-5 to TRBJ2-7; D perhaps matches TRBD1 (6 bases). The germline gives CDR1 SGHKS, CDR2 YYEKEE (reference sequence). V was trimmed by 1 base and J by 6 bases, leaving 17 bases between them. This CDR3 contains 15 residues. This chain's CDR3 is CASSLTGTLLGEQYF. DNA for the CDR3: TGTGCCAGCAGCTTGACAGGGACACTACTTGGCGAGCAGTACTTC. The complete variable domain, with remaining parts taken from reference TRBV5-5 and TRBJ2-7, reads DAGVTQSPTHLIKTRGQQVTLRCSPISGHKSVSWYQQVLGQGPQFIFQYYEKEERGRGNFPDRFSARQFPNYSSELNVNALLLGDSALYLCASSLTGTLLGEQYFGPGTRLTVT.

The CDR3 nucleotides read TGTGCCAGCAGTTACTCGATACGTATCTTTGGAAACACCATATATTTT. This translates into CASSYSIRIFGNTIYF. V usage is TRBV6-5 and J usage is TRBJ1-3, with D uncertain. V was trimmed by 0 bases and J by 3 bases, leaving 12 bases between them. The CDR3 covers 16 residues. Germline CDR1 and CDR2: MNHEY and SVGAGI.

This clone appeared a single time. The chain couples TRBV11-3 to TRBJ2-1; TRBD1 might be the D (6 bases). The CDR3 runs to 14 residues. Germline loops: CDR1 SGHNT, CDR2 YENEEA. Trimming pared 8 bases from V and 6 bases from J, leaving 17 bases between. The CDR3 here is CASATGLLFNEQFF. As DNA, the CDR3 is TGTGCCAGCGCTACAGGGCTCCTTTTCAATGAGCAGTTCTTC.